A selection of T cell receptor beta chains follows, all from one sample in a study of cytomegalovirus exposure and HLA in healthy donors. Method: immunoSEQ multiplex PCR; TCRdb's copy keeps in-frame clones and lacks some. The table has 100,000 to 150,000 clones, 70% to 90% seen once; the top ten hold 1.5% to 2%. The sample consisted of PBMCs. The receptors were gathered from a young woman in good health and CMV-seronegative. Both conserved end residues are part of each CDR3. Each record gives: V gene, CDR3 protein.

TRBV28,CASSWTMGTEAFF
TRBV4-2,CASSQELADSSYEQYF
TRBV6-4,CASSPSGTDMRYTF
TRBV6-5,CASSYGGGAREQYF
TRBV7-2,CASSPRTGGLQPQHF
TRBV11-3,CASSLLLGVEGNTEAFF
TRBV7-9,CASSPGGTEAFF
TRBV28,CASSYRPYSNQPQHF
TRBV7-8,CASSGTPSTNYGYTF
TRBV10-2,CASKSGTSGGHPFATQYF
TRBV9,CASSRGTSGGPPETQYF
TRBV5-1,CASSFRVNGNNEQFF
TRBV11-3,CASSFPGTETQYF
TRBV4-1,CASSQDLGSNSPLHF
TRBV12-5,CASGLGAGTSRTDTQYF
TRBV6-5,CASSPEVNEKLFF
TRBV9,CASSVATGTSGGTQYF
TRBV4-1,CASSHTDRVEQYF
TRBV19,CASSIDPGLEAFF
TRBV4-1,CASSQGLGQGYGYTF
TRBV6-4,CASSDSYRGKGLQYF
TRBV6-5,CASSRGQGLSPLHF
TRBV5-1,CASSLLSSQETQYF
TRBV13,CASSRGGDNEQFF
TRBV28,CASQRRRDRVEKLFF
TRBV9,CASSASQVGYTF
TRBV9,CASSRTPRGDNEQFF
TRBV25-1,CASSEPGLAGETQYF
TRBV18,CASSEYQTSGKFYEQYF
TRBV7-2,CASSLVSGIDQPQHF
TRBV27,CASGGTGGSTDTQYF
TRBV19,CASSEAGAYEQYF
TRBV18,CASCGRSGGYTF
TRBV9,CASSASRDRSSSPLHF
TRBV6-1,CASREDGGRAGELFF
TRBV30,CAWSVIDGGDYEQYF
TRBV11-2,CASSFIAGVFETQYF
TRBV5-4,CASSLGGPQETQYF
TRBV6-1,CASSEAELNYNEQFF
TRBV14,CASSPRYSNQPQHF
TRBV13,CASSPKSGNTIYF
TRBV7-6,CASSLPRSGGSSYEQYF
TRBV2,CASSQEDTDTQYF
TRBV18,CASSPPSGRSTYNEQFF
TRBV7-2,CASSWGQLGTDTQYF
TRBV30,CAWSIGQGPGSPQHF
TRBV7-2,CASNPSGRGRRWTEAFF
TRBV28,CASSSPSGRHNEQFF
TRBV4-2,CASSQGAGGVNTGELFF
TRBV6-5,CASSPFEGAQGGYTF
TRBV14,CASSQDWVLAGKVGELFF
TRBV2,CASSDRDRAGATNEKLFF
TRBV29-1,CSVPLLTDSPEAFF
TRBV11-2,CASSYRSGLAGGVQFF
TRBV30,CAWSVRVNEQFF
TRBV5-1,CASSWTSGNVVGEQFF
TRBV28,CASTITPGGQPQHF
TRBV11-3,CASSRTSYEQYF
TRBV7-8,CASSLAAREPYEQYF